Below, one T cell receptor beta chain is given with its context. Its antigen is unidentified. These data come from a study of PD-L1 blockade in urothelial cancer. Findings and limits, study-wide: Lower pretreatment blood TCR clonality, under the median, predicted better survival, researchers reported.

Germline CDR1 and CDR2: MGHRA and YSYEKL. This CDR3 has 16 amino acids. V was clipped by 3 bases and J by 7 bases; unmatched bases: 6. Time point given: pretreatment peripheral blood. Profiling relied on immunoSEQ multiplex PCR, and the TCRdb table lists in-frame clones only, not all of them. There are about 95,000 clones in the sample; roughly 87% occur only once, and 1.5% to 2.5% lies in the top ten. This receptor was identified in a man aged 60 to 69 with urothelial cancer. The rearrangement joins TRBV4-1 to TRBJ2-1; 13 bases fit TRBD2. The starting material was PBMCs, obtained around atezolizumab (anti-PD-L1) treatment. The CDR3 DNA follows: TGCGCCAGCAGCCAGATCTCGGGACTAGCGGGAAATGAGCAGTTCTTC. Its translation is CASSQISGLAGNEQFF.